This T cell receptor beta chain was identified in a study of T cells in Graves' hyperthyroidism and ophthalmopathy. Broader study findings: Within blood appeared most thyroid clonotypes that had expanded above 0.001.

Of note for this clonotype: What it recognizes is unknown.

CDR3 length: 15 residues. From germline, CDR1 is MNHNS and CDR2 SASEGT. V gave up 3 bases and J gave up 4 bases, with 13 bases separating them. The source material, RNA transcripts, was used to amplify TCR beta CDR3 regions. In the first-round RT-PCR of the TCR CDR3, the HTBI primer set was used. From the multiplex PCR reads, TCRdb called clonotypes with MiXCR, one entry per CDR3 protein. Found here are roughly 650,000 distinct CDR3 sequences, around 15% of them singletons; the top ten hold 2.5% to 4%. Enrolled ophthalmopathy patients presented with a Clinical Activity Score of at least 3, a NOSPECS grade of at least 4, and disease duration under 3 months. A patient was excluded if there was uncontrolled infection, other autoimmune disease, pregnancy or lactation. It was roughly 10 ml of fresh peripheral blood that supplied the PBMCs.

This chain connects TRBV6-1 to TRBJ1-3; no reliable D call. This receptor was obtained from a woman between 35 and 50 years old with Graves' ophthalmopathy. Sequenced input: blood. CDR3 amino acids: CASSEAQVEGNTIYF. The CDR3 region has the DNA TGTGCCAGCAGTGAGGCTCAGGTGGAGGGAAACACCATATATTTT.